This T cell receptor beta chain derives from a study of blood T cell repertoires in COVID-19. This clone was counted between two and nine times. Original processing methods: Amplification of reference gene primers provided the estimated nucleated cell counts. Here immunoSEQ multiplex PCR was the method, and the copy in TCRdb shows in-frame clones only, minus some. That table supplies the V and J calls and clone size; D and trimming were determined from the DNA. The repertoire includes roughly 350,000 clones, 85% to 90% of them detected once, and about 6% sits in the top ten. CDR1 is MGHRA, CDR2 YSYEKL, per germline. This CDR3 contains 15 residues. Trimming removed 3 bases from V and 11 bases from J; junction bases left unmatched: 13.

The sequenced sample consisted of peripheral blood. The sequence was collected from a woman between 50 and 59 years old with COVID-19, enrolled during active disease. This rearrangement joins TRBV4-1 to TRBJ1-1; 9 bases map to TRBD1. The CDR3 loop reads CASSHLSGQGLDAFF. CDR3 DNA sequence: TGCGCCAGCAGCCACTTAAGCGGACAGGGGCTTGATGCTTTCTTT.